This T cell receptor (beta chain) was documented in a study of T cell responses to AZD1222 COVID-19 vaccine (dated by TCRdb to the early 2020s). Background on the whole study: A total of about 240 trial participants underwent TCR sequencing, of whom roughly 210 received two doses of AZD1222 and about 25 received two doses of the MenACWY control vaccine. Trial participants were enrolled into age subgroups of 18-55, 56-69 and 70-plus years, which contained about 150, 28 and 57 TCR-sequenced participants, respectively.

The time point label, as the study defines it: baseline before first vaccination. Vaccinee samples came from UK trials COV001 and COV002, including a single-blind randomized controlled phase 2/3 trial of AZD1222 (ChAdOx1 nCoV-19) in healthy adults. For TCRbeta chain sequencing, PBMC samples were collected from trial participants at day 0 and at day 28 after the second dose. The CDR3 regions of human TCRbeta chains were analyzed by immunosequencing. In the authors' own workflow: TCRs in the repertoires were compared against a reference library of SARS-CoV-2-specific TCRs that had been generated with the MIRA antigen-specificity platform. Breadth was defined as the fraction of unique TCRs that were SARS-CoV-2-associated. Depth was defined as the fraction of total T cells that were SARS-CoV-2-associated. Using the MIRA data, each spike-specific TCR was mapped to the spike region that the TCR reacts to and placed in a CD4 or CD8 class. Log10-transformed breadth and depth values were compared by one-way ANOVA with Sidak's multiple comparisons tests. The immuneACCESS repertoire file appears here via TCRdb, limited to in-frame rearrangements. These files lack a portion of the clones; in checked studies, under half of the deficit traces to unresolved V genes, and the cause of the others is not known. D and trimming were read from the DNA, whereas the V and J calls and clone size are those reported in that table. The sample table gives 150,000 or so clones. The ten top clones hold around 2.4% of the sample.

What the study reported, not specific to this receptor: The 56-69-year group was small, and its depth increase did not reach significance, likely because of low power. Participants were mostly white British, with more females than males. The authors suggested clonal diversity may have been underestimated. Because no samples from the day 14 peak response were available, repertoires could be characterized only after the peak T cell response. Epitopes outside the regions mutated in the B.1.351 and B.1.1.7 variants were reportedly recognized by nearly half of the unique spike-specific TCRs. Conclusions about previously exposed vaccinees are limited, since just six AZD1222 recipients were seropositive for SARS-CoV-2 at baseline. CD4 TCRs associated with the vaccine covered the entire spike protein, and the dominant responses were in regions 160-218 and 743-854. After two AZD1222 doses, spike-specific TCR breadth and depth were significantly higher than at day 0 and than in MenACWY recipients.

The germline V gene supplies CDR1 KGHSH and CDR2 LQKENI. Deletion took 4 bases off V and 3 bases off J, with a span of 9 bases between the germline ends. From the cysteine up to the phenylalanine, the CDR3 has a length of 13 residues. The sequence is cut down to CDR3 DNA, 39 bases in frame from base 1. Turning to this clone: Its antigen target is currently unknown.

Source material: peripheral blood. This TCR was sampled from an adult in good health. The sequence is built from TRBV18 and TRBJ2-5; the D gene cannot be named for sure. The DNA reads TGTGCCAGCTCACGTAACTCCGAAGAGACCCAGTACTTC. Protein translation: CASSRNSEETQYF.